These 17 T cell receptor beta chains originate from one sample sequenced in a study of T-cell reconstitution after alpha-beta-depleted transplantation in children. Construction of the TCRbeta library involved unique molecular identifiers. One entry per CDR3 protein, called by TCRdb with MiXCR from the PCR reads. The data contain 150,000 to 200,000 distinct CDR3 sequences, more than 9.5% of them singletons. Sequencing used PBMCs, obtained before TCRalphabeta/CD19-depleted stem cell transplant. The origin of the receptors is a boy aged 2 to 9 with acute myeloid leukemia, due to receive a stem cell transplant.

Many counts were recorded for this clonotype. CDR3 residues: CASSSREGPTEAFF. The CDR3 nucleotides read TGTGCCAGCTCATCAAGAGAGGGGCCTACTGAAGCTTTCTTT. V and J are TRBV18 and TRBJ1-1; a weak D match, TRBD1 (5 bases). The germline V gene has CDR1 KGHSH and CDR2 LQKENI. This CDR3 is built from 14 residues. V shed 5 bases and J shed 5 bases, with 15 bases lying between them.

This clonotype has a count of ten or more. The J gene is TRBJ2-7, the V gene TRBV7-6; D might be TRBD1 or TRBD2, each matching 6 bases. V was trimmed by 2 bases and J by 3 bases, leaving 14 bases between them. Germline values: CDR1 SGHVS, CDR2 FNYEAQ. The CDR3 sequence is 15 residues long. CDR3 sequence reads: CASSLKGGGIYEQYF. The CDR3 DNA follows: TGTGCCAGCAGCTTAAAGGGGGGTGGGATCTACGAGCAGTACTTC. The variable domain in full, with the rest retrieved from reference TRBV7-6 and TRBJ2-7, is GAGVSQSPRYKVTKRGQDVALRCDPISGHVSLYWYRQALGQGPEFLTYFNYEAQQDKSGLPNDRFSAERPEGSISTLTIQRTEQRDSAMYRCASSLKGGGIYEQYFGPGTRLTVT.

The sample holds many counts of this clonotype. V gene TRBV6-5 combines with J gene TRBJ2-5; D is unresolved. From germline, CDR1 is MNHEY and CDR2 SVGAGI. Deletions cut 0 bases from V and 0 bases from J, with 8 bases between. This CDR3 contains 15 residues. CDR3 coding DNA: TGTGCCAGCAGTTACTCCGGGTGGGACCAAGAGACCCAGTACTTC. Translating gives CASSYSGWDQETQYF.

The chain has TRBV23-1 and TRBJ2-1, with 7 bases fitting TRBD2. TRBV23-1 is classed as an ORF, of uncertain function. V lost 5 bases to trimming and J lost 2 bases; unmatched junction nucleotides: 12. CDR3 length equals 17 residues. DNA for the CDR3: TGCGCCAGCAGTGAAGGAGCGGGGACGAATCCCTACAATGAGCAGTTCTTC. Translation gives CASSEGAGTNPYNEQFF.

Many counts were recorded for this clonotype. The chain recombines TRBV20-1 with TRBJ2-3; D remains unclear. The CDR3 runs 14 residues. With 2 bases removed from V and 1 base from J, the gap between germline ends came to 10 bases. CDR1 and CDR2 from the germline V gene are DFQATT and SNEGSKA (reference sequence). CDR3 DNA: TGCAGTGCTAGAACTGAGCGCGGCACAGATACGCAGTATTTT. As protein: CSARTERGTDTQYF.

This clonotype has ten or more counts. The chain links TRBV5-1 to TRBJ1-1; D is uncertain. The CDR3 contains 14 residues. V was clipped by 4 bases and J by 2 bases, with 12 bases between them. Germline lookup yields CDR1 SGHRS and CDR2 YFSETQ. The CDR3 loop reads CASSPNIGNTEAFF. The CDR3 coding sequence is TGCGCCAGCAGCCCGAATATCGGAAACACTGAAGCTTTCTTT.

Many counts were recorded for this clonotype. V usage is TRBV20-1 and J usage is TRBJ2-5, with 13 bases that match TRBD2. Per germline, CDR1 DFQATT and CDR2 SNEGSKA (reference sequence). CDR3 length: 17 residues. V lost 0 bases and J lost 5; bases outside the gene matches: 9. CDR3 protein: CSARDSLGLAGTETQYF. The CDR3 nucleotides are TGCAGTGCTAGAGATTCCCTGGGACTAGCGGGGACGGAGACCCAGTACTTC.

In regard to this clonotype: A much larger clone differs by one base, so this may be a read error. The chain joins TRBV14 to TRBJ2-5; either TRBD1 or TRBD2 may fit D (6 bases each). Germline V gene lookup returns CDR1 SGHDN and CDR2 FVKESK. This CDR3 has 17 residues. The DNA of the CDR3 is TGTGCCAGCAGCCAAGATCTTGGGGGGCCGTACCAAGAGACCCAGCACTTC. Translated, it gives CASSQDLGGPYQETQHF.

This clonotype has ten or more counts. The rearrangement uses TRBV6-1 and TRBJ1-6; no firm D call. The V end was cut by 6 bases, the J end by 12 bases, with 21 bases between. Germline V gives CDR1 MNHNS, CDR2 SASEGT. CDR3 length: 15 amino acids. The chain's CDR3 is CASRLARAVMGPLHF. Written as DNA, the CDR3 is TGTGCCAGCAGATTGGCAAGGGCGGTTATGGGACCCCTCCACTTT.

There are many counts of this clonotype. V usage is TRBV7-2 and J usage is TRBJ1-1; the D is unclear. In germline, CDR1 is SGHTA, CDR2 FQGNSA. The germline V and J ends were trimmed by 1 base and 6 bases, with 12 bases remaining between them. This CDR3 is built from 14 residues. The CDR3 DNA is TGTGCCAGCAGCTTAGATATAAACGTGCCTGAAGCTTTCTTT. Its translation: CASSLDINVPEAFF.

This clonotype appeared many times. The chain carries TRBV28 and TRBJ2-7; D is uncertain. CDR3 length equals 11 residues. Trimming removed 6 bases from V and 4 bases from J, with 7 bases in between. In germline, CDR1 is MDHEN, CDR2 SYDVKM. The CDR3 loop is CASRDGYEQYV. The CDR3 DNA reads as TGTGCCAGCAGGGATGGTTACGAGCAGTACGTC.

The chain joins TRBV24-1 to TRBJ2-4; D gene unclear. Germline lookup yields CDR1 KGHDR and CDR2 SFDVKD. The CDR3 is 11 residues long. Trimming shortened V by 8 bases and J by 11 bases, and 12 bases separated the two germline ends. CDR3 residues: CATNDGTVQYF. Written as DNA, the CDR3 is TGTGCCACCAATGACGGTACGGTTCAGTACTTC.

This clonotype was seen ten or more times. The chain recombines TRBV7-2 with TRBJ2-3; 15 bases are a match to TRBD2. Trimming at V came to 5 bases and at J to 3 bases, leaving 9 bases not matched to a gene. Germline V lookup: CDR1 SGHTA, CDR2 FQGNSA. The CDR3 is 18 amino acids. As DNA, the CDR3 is TGTGCCAGCAGCACAATGGGACTAGCGGGGGGCAGAACAGATACGCAGTATTTT. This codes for CASSTMGLAGGRTDTQYF.

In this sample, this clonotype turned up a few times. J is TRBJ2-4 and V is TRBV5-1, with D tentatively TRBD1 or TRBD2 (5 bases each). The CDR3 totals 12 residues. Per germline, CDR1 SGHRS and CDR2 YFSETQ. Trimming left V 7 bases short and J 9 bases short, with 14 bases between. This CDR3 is CASPSPGGIQYF. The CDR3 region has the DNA TGCGCCAGCCCCAGCCCTGGGGGCATTCAGTACTTC.

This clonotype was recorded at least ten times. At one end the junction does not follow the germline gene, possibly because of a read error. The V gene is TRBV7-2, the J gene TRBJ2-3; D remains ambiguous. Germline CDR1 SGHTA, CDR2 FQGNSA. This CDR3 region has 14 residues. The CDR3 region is CAISQPGSTDTQYF. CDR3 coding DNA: TGTGCCATCAGCCAACCCGGGAGCACAGATACGCAGTATTTT.

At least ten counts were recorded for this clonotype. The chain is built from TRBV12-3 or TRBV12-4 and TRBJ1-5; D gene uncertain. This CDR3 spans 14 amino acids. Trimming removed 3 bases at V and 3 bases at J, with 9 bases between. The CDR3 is CASSFRQTNQPQHF. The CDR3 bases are TGTGCCAGCAGTTTCCGGCAGACCAATCAGCCCCAGCATTTT.

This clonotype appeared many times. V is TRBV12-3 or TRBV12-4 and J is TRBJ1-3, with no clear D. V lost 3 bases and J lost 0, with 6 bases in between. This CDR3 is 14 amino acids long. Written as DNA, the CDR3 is TGTGCCAGCAGTTTGTGGGACTCTGGAAACACCATATATTTT. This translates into CASSLWDSGNTIYF.